This T cell receptor (beta chain) was identified during a study of T cell responses to AZD1222 COVID-19 vaccine. The data were produced by immunoSEQ multiplex PCR, yet TCRdb's version contains in-frame clones alone and is incomplete. The table has 110,000 to 150,000 clones, 93% seen once. Study-level results: Spike regions recognized by vaccine-associated CD4 TCRs spanned the protein, led by 160-218 and 743-854. Targeting of unmutated variant regions was reportedly seen in nearly half of spike-specific TCRs. All repertoire sampling was performed exclusively after the peak T cell response. The study found Spike-specific TCR breadth and depth rose after two AZD1222 doses.

The CDR3 spans 13 residues. With V trimmed by 3 bases and J by 5 bases, 4 bases remained unmatched. Germline assignment: CDR1 SGHRS and CDR2 YFSETQ. On this clone itself: Its target is unknown.

This sequence was found in an adult in good health. V and J are TRBV5-1 and TRBJ2-7, with 8 bases matching TRBD1. The material was peripheral blood, obtained on day 0 of AZD1222 vaccination. The CDR3 loop reads CASSYSQGDEQYF. In nucleotides, the CDR3 is TGCGCCAGCAGCTATTCACAGGGGGACGAGCAGTACTTC. Combining the CDR3 with reference TRBV5-1 and TRBJ2-7 gives the whole variable domain KAGVTQTPRYLIKTRGQQVTLSCSPISGHRSVSWYQQTPGQGLQFLFEYFSETQRNKGNFPGRFSGRQFSNSRSEMNVSTLELGDSALYLCASSYSQGDEQYFGPGTRLTVT.